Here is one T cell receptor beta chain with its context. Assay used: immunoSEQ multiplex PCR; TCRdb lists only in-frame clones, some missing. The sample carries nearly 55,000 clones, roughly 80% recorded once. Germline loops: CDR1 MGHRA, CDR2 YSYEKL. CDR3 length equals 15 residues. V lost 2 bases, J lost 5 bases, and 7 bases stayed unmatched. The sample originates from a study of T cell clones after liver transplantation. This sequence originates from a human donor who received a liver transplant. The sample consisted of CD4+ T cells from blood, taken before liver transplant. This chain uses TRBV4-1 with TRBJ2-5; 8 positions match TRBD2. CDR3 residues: CASSQLSGIFETQYF. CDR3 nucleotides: TGCGCCAGCAGCCAACTTAGCGGGATCTTTGAGACCCAGTACTTC.